This T cell receptor (beta chain) was found in a study of prognosis after radiotherapy for stage I lung cancer. CDR1 is DFQATT, CDR2 SNEGSKA, per germline (reference sequence). Deletions cut 3 bases from V and 7 bases from J, with 10 bases between. The CDR3 is made up of 12 amino acids. Two-round multiplex PCR amplified TCR beta CDR3 from genomic DNA. Primers specific to each TRBV and TRBJ gene drove first-round PCR. Each CDR3 protein is one row after TCRdb ran MiXCR on the multiplex PCR reads. The sample shows over 14,000 distinct CDR3 sequences, 50% to 60% of them seen only once. V and J are TRBV20-1 and TRBJ2-1, with no clear D. The sequence came from a donor aged 50 or older with non-small cell lung cancer. The sequences come from PBMCs, collected before or after stereotactic body radiation therapy (not recorded which). CDR3 nucleotide sequence: TGCAGTGCTAGTTTTCGTCAGAATGAGCAGTTCTTC. This translates into CSASFRQNEQFF.